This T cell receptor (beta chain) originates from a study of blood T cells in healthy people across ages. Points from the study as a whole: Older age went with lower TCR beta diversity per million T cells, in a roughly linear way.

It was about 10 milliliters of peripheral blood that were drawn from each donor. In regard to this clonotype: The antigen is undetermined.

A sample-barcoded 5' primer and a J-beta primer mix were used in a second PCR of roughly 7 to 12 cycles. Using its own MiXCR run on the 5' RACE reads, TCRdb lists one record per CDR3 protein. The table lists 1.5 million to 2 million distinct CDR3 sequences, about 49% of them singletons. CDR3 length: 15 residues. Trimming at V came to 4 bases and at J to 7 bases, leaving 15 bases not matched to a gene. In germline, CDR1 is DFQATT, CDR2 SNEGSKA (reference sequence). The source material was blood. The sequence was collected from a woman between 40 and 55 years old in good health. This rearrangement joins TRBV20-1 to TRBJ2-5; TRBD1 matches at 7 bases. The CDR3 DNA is TGCAGTGCTACCTTAACAGGGGTGGAGGTGGGGACCCAGTACTTC. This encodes CSATLTGVEVGTQYF.